Listed here is a single TCR beta chain. Its antigen is not known. It may be a read error: a sequence one base away is much more abundant. The CDR3 spans 13 residues. The data derive from a study of T-cell reconstitution after alpha-beta-depleted transplantation in children. It was with unique molecular identifiers that the TCRbeta library was prepared. Using its own MiXCR run on the PCR reads, TCRdb lists one record per CDR3 protein. The table lists 70,000 to 95,000 distinct CDR3 sequences, about 16% of them singletons. Study conclusions and caveats: One year after transplant, T-cell counts and diversity came mostly from newly produced T cells. Several hundred expanded graft clones reportedly were the source of alpha-beta T cells about two months after transplant.

V is TRBV12-3 or TRBV12-4 and J is TRBJ1-4; D might be TRBD1 (6 bases). The clonotype comes from a male patient between 2 and 15 years old who had a stem cell transplant for acute lymphoblastic leukemia, so the T cells may come from the graft donor. This specimen consisted of PBMCs, mostly from graft donor cells, obtained 180 days after TCRalphabeta/CD19-depleted stem cell transplant. Here the CDR3 DNA reads TGTGCCAGCAGACCTGGACAGTTTGAAGAACTGTTTTTT. This sequence encodes CASRPGQFEELFF.